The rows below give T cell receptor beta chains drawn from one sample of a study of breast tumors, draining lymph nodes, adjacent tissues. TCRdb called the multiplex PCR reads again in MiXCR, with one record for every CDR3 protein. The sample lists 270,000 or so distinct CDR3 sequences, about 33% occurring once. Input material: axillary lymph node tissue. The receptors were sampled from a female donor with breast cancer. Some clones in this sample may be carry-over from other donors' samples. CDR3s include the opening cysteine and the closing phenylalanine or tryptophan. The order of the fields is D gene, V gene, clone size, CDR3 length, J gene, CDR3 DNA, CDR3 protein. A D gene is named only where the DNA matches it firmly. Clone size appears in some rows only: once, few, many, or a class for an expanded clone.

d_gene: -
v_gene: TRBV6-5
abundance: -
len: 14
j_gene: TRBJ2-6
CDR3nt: TGTGCCAGCAGTCCGGGGACTGGGGCCAACGTCCTGACTTTC
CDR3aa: CASSPGTGANVLTF

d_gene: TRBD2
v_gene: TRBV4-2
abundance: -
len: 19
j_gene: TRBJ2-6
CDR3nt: TGTGCCAGCTCACCGAGGACTAGCGGGTCCTACTCTGGGGCCAACGTCCTGACTTTC
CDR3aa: CASSPRTSGSYSGANVLTF

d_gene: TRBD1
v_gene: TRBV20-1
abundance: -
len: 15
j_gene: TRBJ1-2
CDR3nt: TGCAGTGCTAGACAGGGACAGGGACTAAACTATGGCTACACCTTC
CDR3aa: CSARQGQGLNYGYTF

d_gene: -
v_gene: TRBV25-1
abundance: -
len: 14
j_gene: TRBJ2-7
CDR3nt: TGTGCCAGCAGGGAACCTGGGACGGGCTACGAGCAGTACTTC
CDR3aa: CASREPGTGYEQYF

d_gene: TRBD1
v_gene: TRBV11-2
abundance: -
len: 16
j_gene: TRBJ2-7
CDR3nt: TGTGCCAGCAGTTACAGCCCGGGACAGGAGTCCTACGAGCAGTACTTC
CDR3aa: CASSYSPGQESYEQYF

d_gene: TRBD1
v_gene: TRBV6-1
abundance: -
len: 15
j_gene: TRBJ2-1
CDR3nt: TGTGCCAGCAGTGAAATTTTTGGGACAGACAATGAGCAGTTCTTC
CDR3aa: CASSEIFGTDNEQFF

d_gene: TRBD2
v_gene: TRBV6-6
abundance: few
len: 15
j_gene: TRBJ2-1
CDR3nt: TGTGCCAGCAGTTACACCGGGAGGGGCTTTAATGAGCAGTTCTTC
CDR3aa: CASSYTGRGFNEQFF

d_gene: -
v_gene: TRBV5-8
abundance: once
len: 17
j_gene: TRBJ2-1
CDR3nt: TGCGCCAGCAGCTTGGCCGGGGGTGGGCTCGGTTACAATGAGCAGTTCTTC
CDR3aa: CASSLAGGGLGYNEQFF

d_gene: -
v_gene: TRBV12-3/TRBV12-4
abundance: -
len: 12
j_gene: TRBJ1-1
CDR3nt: TGTGCCAGCAGTTTCGTTAGCACTGAAGCTTTCTTT
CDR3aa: CASSFVSTEAFF

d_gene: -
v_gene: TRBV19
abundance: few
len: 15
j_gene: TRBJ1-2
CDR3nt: TGTGCCAGTAGTATAGCCCGGGGTCCGGGGTATGGCTACACCTTC
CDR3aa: CASSIARGPGYGYTF

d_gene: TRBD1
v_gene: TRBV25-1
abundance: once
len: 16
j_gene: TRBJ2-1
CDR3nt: TGTGCCAGCAGCGGGAAGGGGGCAGGGGCTCATAATGAGCAGTTCTTC
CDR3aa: CASSGKGAGAHNEQFF

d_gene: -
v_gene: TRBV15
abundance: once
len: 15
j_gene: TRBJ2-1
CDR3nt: TGTGCCACCAGCAGCTTAGCGGCAGGCTACAATGAGCAGTTCTTC
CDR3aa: CATSSLAAGYNEQFF

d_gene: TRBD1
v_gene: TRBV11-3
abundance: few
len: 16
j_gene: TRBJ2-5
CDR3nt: TGTGCCAGCAGCTTAGCGACAGGGTCAATGAAAGAGACCCAGTACTTC
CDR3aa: CASSLATGSMKETQYF

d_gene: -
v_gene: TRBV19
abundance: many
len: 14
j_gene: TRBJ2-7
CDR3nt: TGTGCCAGTAGATCACAAGCTAGAACCTACGAGCAGTACTTC
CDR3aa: CASRSQARTYEQYF

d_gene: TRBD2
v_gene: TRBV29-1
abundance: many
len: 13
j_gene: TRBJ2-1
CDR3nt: TGCAGCGTTGGACTAGCGGACTACAATGAGCAGTTCTTC
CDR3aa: CSVGLADYNEQFF

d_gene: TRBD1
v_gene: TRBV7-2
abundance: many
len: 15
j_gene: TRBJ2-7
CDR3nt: TGTGCCAGCAGCTTAGGCCGACAGGGAGCCTACGAGCAGTACTTC
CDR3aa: CASSLGRQGAYEQYF

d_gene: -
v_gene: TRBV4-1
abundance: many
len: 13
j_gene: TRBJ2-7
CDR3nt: TGCGCCAGCAGCCAAGAGGACGCCTACGAGCAGTACTTC
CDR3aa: CASSQEDAYEQYF

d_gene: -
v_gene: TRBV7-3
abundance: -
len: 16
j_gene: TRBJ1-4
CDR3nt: TGTGCCAGCAGCTTAGGAGGTAGCGGGACTAATGAAAAACTGTTTTTT
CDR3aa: CASSLGGSGTNEKLFF

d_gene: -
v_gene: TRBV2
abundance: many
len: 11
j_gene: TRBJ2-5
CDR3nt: TGTGCCAGCAGAGCCCTTGGGACCCAGTACTTC
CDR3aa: CASRALGTQYF

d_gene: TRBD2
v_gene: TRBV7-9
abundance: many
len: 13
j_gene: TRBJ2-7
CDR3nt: TGTGCCGTCGGGACTAGCGGAACCTACGAGCAGTACTTC
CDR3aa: CAVGTSGTYEQYF